Included here is one T cell receptor (beta chain) sequence, with context. The antigen remains undetermined. CDR1 and CDR2 from the germline V gene are MDHEN and SYDVKM. Trimming at V came to 3 bases and at J to 2 bases, leaving 8 bases not matched to a gene. The CDR3 has 16 residues. The sample comes from a study of cytotoxic CD8 clonotypes in ibrutinib-treated CLL. Study information: The group held 11 relapsed/refractory and fewer than 16 treatment-naive patients, with some 17 IGHV unmutated.

Study observations and caveats: Sustained-remission and progressing patients had different sampling times.

Profiled with immunoSEQ multiplex PCR; TCRdb holds only in-frame clones, not every one. The sample yields roughly 220,000 clones, more than 75% seen once. TCR beta libraries used about 2 micrograms of genomic DNA from cryopreserved PBMCs. This clonotype was obtained from a human donor with chronic lymphocytic leukemia. The sequencing here drew on PBMCs, taken after 12 months of ibrutinib treatment. J is TRBJ2-7 and V is TRBV28; 9 nucleotides agree with TRBD2. In DNA form, the CDR3 reads TGTGCCAGCAGTTTTTCGACTAGCGGATTCCCCTACGAGCAGTACTTC. Its protein product is CASSFSTSGFPYEQYF.